A selection of T cell receptor beta chains follows, all from one sample in a study of cytomegalovirus exposure and HLA in healthy donors. Repertoires were generated with immunoSEQ multiplex PCR, while TCRdb's copy carries only in-frame clones and drops some. The sample yields 150,000 to 200,000 clones, around 79% seen once. Sequenced: PBMCs. These receptors were obtained from a woman aged 45-59 years in good health and CMV-seronegative. CDR3s include the opening cysteine and the closing phenylalanine or tryptophan. D genes are given only for firm matches. The size field is filled for only some rows; it gives once, few, many or a size class.

cdr3_nt: TGTGCCAGCAGCGGCCTCGGAGGGTCTAGCACAGATACGCAGTATTTT; cdr3_aa: CASSGLGGSSTDTQYF; d_call: -; j_call: TRBJ2-3; clone_size: -; v_call: TRBV9
cdr3_nt: TGTGCCAGCGAAGGACAGGGGACAGGGTACGAGCAGTACTTC; cdr3_aa: CASEGQGTGYEQYF; d_call: TRBD1; j_call: TRBJ2-7; clone_size: -; v_call: TRBV2
cdr3_nt: TGTGCTAGTGGGCAAGGGACTAGCGGGGGCGCTACTGGTGAGACCCAGTACTTC; cdr3_aa: CASGQGTSGGATGETQYF; d_call: TRBD2; j_call: TRBJ2-5; clone_size: few; v_call: TRBV12-5
cdr3_nt: TGTGCCATTTCGGGACATCCGAACACTGAAGCTTTCTTT; cdr3_aa: CAISGHPNTEAFF; d_call: -; j_call: TRBJ1-1; clone_size: -; v_call: TRBV10-3
cdr3_nt: TGCGCCAGCAGCCACCGACAGGGACGATCCTACGAGCAGTACTTC; cdr3_aa: CASSHRQGRSYEQYF; d_call: TRBD1; j_call: TRBJ2-7; clone_size: few; v_call: TRBV4-3
cdr3_nt: TGTGCCAGCAGCCCGACAGGGGTTAGCAATCAGCCCCAGCATTTT; cdr3_aa: CASSPTGVSNQPQHF; d_call: TRBD1; j_call: TRBJ1-5; clone_size: -; v_call: TRBV28
cdr3_nt: TGTGCCAGCAATTTCCTAGCCGGGAGCACAGATACGCAGTATTTT; cdr3_aa: CASNFLAGSTDTQYF; d_call: -; j_call: TRBJ2-3; clone_size: -; v_call: TRBV2
cdr3_nt: TGCGCCAGCAGCGTACCGGGACAGGGGGATTCAGATACGCAGTATTTT; cdr3_aa: CASSVPGQGDSDTQYF; d_call: TRBD1; j_call: TRBJ2-3; clone_size: -; v_call: TRBV5-1
cdr3_nt: TGTGCCAGCAGCTTGGGGCAGGGGGAGACCCAGTACTTC; cdr3_aa: CASSLGQGETQYF; d_call: -; j_call: TRBJ2-5; clone_size: -; v_call: TRBV5-6
cdr3_nt: TGTGCCAGCAGTCTTAGCGGAAGATTGGGGACAGATACGCAGTATTTT; cdr3_aa: CASSLSGRLGTDTQYF; d_call: -; j_call: TRBJ2-3; clone_size: -; v_call: TRBV27
cdr3_nt: TGTGCCAGCAGTCCACACTTACAGTTTACAGCCTACGAGCAGTACTTC; cdr3_aa: CASSPHLQFTAYEQYF; d_call: -; j_call: TRBJ2-7; clone_size: -; v_call: TRBV27
cdr3_nt: TGTGCCAGCAGCTCAAACCCGACTTCGAACACCGGGGAGCTGTTTTTT; cdr3_aa: CASSSNPTSNTGELFF; d_call: -; j_call: TRBJ2-2; clone_size: few; v_call: TRBV5-6
cdr3_nt: TGTGCCAGCAGCTTAGGGGGCAGGAAAAAGAACACCGGGGAGCTGTTTTTT; cdr3_aa: CASSLGGRKKNTGELFF; d_call: -; j_call: TRBJ2-2; clone_size: -; v_call: TRBV7-2
cdr3_nt: TGTGCCAGTAGCCCGAATATCTATAGCAATCAGCCCCAGCATTTT; cdr3_aa: CASSPNIYSNQPQHF; d_call: -; j_call: TRBJ1-5; clone_size: -; v_call: TRBV19
cdr3_nt: TGTGCCAGCAGCGGCGGTAACAACCCTGTCCTAAGGTTCTTC; cdr3_aa: CASSGGNNPVLRFF; d_call: -; j_call: TRBJ2-1; clone_size: -; v_call: TRBV9